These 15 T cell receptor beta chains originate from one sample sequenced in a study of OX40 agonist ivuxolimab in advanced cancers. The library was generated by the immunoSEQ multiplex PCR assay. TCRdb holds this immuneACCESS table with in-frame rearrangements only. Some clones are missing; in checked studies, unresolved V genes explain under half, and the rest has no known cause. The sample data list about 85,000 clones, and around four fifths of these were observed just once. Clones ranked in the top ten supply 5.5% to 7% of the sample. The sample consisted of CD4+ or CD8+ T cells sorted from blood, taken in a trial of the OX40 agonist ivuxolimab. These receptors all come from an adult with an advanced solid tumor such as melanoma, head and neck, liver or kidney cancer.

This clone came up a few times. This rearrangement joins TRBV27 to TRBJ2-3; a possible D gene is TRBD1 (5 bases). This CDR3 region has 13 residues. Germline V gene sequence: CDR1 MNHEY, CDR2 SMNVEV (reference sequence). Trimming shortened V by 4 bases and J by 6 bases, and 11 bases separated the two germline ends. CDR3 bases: TGTGCCAGCAGTTGGACAAATTTCGATACGCAGTATTTT. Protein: CASSWTNFDTQYF.

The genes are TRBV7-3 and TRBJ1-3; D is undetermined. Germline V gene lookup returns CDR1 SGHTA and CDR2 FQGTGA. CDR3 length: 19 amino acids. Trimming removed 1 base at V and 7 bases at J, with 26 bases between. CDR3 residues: CASSLIPNRAGRRRNTIYF. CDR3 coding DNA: TGTGCCAGCAGCTTAATACCCAACAGAGCGGGGAGGCGTCGGAACACCATATATTTT.

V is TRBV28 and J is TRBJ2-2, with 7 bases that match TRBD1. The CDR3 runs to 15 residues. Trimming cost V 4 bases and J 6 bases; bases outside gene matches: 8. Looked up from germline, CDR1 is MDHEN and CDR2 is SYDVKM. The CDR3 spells CASSSQGSSPGELFF. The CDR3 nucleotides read TGTGCCAGCAGTTCACAGGGGTCTTCGCCCGGGGAGCTGTTTTTT.

The CDR3: CASIRGGLGPYEQYV. Written as DNA, the CDR3 is TGTGCCAGCATCCGAGGGGGACTAGGCCCCTACGAGCAGTACGTC. The genes are TRBV2 and TRBJ2-7; 8 nucleotides align to TRBD2. The V gene end was trimmed by 7 bases and the J gene end by 2 bases; junction bases not matched to a gene: 10. This CDR3 contains 15 residues. Looked up from germline, CDR1 is SNHLY and CDR2 is FYNNEI.

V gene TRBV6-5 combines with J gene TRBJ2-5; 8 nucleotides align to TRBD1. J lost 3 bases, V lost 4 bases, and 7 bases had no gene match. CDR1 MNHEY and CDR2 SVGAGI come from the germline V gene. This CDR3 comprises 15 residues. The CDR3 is CASSSLGTGEETQYF. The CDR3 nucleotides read TGTGCCAGCAGTTCCCTGGGGACAGGCGAAGAGACCCAGTACTTC.

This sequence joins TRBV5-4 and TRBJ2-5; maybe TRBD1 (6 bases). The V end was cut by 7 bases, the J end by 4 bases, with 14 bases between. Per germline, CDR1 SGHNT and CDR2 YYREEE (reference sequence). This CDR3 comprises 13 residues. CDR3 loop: CASGYQQGETQYF. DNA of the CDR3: TGTGCCAGCGGGTACCAACAGGGAGAGACCCAGTACTTC.

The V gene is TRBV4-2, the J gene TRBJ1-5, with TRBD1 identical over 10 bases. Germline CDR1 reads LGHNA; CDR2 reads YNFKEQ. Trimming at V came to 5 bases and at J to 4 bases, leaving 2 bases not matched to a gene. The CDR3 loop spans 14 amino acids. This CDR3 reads CASSLGQGNQPQHF. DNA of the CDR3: TGTGCCAGCAGCTTGGGACAGGGGAATCAGCCCCAGCATTTT.

The CDR3 reads CASSPPATNEQFF. CDR3 coding DNA: TGTGCCAGCTCACCGCCTGCGACAAATGAGCAGTTCTTC. The chain combines TRBV18 with TRBJ2-1; D is undetermined. The germline CDR1 and CDR2 sequences are KGHSH and LQKENI. The CDR3 runs to 13 residues. The V and J ends lost 3 bases and 7 bases respectively, with 10 bases between them.

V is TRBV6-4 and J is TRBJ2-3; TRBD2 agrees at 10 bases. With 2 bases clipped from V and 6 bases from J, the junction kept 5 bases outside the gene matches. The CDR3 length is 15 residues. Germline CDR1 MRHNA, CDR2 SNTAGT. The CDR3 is CASSDEGLATDTQYF. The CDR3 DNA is TGTGCCAGCAGTGACGAGGGACTAGCGACCGATACGCAGTATTTT.

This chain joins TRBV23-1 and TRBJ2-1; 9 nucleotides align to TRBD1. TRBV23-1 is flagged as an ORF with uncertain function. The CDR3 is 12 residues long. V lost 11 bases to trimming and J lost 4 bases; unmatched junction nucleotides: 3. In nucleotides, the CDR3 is TGCGCCCCGGACAGGGGTTACAATGAGCAGTTCTTC. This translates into CAPDRGYNEQFF.

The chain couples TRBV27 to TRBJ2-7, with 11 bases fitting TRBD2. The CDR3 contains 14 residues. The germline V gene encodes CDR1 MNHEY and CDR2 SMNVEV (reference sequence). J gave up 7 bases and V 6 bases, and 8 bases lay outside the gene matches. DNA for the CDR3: TGTGCCAGCAGCTTTAGCGGGAGGGCCCGTGAGCAGTACTTC. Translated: CASSFSGRAREQYF.

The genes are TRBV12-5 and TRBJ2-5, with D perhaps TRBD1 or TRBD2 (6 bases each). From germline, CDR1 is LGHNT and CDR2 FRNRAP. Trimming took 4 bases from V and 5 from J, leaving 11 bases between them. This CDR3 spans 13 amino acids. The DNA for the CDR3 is TGTGCTAGTGGTTGGGGGGACATGGAGACCCAGTACTTC. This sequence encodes CASGWGDMETQYF.

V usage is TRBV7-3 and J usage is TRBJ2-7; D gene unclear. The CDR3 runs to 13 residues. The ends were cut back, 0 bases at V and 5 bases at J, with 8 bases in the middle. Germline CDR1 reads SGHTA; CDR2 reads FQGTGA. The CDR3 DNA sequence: TGTGCCAGCAGCTTAACCCCCCTCCACGAGCAGTACTTC. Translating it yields CASSLTPLHEQYF.

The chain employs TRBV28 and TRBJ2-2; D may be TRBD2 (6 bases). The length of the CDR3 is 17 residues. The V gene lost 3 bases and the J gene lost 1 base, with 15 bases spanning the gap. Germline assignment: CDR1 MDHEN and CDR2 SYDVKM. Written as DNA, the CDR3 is TGTGCCAGCAGTTTGCCTGGACCTAGCGAGAACACCGGGGAGCTGTTTTTT. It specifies CASSLPGPSENTGELFF.

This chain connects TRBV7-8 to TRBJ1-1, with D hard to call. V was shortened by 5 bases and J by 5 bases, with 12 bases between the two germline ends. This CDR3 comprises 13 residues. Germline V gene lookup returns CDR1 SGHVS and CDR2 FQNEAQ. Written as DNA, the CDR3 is TGTGCCAGCAGCATTGGTCCCGGGACTGAAGCTTTCTTT. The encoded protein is CASSIGPGTEAFF.